Following are 11 T cell receptor beta chains from one sample sequenced in a study of regulatory T cells in long-lasting Graves disease. With iRepertoire HTBI primers and Arm-PCR of CDR3 regions, TCR beta libraries were built. TCRdb called the multiplex PCR reads again in MiXCR, with one record for every CDR3 protein. The sample contains more than 300,000 distinct CDR3 sequences, 15% to 20% of which appear only once. Time point meaning: newly diagnosed GD, antithyroid drugs for less than 3 months. Making the TCR library involved RNA that had been extracted from PBMCs. A further study also used this sample, focusing on T cells in Graves' hyperthyroidism and ophthalmopathy.

The sequences come from peripheral blood mononuclear cells (PBMCs), collected at new diagnosis, from a patient treated with antithyroid drugs. The receptors were gathered from a woman aged 18 to 35 with Graves disease.

This clonotype was detected many times. The gene calls are TRBV27 and TRBJ2-1; a possible D gene is TRBD2 (5 bases). The CDR3 extends over 17 amino acids. V was pared by 3 bases and J by 15 bases, with 30 bases between. Looked up from germline, CDR1 is MNHEY and CDR2 is SMNVEV (reference sequence). CDR3 loop: CASSLSPSKFGRENLFF. The CDR3 DNA reads as TGTGCCAGCAGTTTGTCGCCCTCGAAGTTTGGCCGGGAAAACTTGTTCTTC.

Many counts were recorded for this clonotype. The V call is TRBV6-2 or TRBV6-3, the J call TRBJ1-1; TRBD1 agrees at 8 bases. Trimming cost V 6 bases and J 7 bases; bases outside gene matches: 16. This CDR3 has 16 amino acids. Germline-derived CDR1 and CDR2 are MNHEY and SVGEGT. The CDR3, as DNA: TGTGCCAGCAGACCGTATGGGACAGGCGGTATTAATGAAGCTTTCTTT. This encodes CASRPYGTGGINEAFF.

The chain uses TRBV9 and TRBJ1-1, with TRBD1 as a possible D gene (5 bases). The V gene lost 0 bases and the J gene lost 1 base, with 10 bases spanning the gap. This CDR3 is built from 15 residues. CDR1 and CDR2 (germline): SGDLS, YYNGEE. The CDR3, as DNA: TGTGCCAGCAGCGTAGACCCGGGGGGGAACACTGAAGCTTTCTTT. This sequence encodes CASSVDPGGNTEAFF.

The chain links TRBV29-1 to TRBJ2-5; unclear D gene. The CDR3 totals 12 residues. V lost 6 bases, J lost 1 base, and 9 bases lay in between. The V gene's germline CDR1 is SQVTM and CDR2 ANQGSEA. Written as DNA, the CDR3 is TGCAGCGTATCTCAGGCCCAAGAGACCCAGTACTTC. It encodes CSVSQAQETQYF.

This clonotype was observed many times. This chain links TRBV4-2 with TRBJ2-7, with 8 bases that match TRBD1. V lost 1 base to trimming and J lost 3 bases; unmatched junction nucleotides: 2. The CDR3 has 14 residues. Germline-derived CDR1 and CDR2 are LGHNA and YNFKEQ. The CDR3 region is CASSQGTGNYEQYF. CDR3 sequence (DNA): TGTGCCAGCAGCCAAGGGACAGGGAACTACGAGCAGTACTTC.

The genes are TRBV19 and TRBJ2-1; 7 nucleotides align to TRBD2. The J segment lost 2 bases and the V segment lost 7 bases, leaving 8 bases of the junction unmatched. CDR1 is LNHDA, CDR2 SQIVND, per germline (reference sequence). This CDR3 region has 15 residues. CDR3 in amino acids: CASNGGGSPYNEQFF. CDR3 nucleotide sequence: TGTGCCAGTAACGGTGGCGGGAGTCCCTACAATGAGCAGTTCTTC. Using reference TRBV19 and TRBJ2-1 for the parts outside the CDR3, the full variable domain is DGGITQSPKYLFRKEGQNVTLSCEQNLNHDAMYWYRQDPGQGLRLIYYSQIVNDFQKGDIAEGYSVSREKKESFPLTVTSAQKNPTAFYLCASNGGGSPYNEQFFGPGTRLTVL.

This clonotype was seen at least ten times. An end of the junction does not agree with germline; a read error may underlie this. This chain uses TRBV5-1 with TRBJ1-4; D gene ambiguous. The CDR3 runs 11 residues. CDR1 is SGHRS, CDR2 YFSETQ, per germline. As DNA, the CDR3 is TGTGCCAGCAGACTTAATGAAAAACTGTTTTTT. It yields the protein CASRLNEKLFF.

This clonotype was counted only a few times. This chain joins TRBV12-3 or TRBV12-4 and TRBJ1-6; maybe TRBD1 (6 bases). The V gene lost 6 bases and the J gene lost 10 bases, with 13 bases spanning the gap. The CDR3 consists of 13 residues. This CDR3 is CASSLQGYSPLHF. CDR3 nucleotides: TGTGCCAGCAGCTTACAGGGATACTCACCCCTCCACTTT.

Of note for this clonotype: A much larger clone differs by one base, so this may be a read error. V usage is TRBV4-1 and J usage is TRBJ2-7; possible D gene TRBD2, 5 bases. The CDR3 loop spans 15 amino acids. CDR1 MGHRA and CDR2 YSYEKL come from the germline V gene. CDR3 nucleotides: TGCGCCAGCAGCCACGAAAGCGGCACAGTATACGGGCAGTACTTC. Translating gives CASSHESGTVYGQYF.

The J gene is TRBJ1-5, the V gene TRBV15; 8 nucleotides agree with TRBD1. CDR1 is LNHNV, CDR2 YYDKDF, per germline (reference sequence). This CDR3 has 14 amino acids. V dropped 3 bases and J dropped 6; count of bases not matched to a gene: 4. In nucleotides, the CDR3 is TGTGCCACCAGCAGTCAGGGGGCGGGTCAGCCCCAGCATTTT. Translating it yields CATSSQGAGQPQHF.

The count of this clonotype is one. Just one base apart from a much larger clone, this may be a read error. The chain couples TRBV12-3 or TRBV12-4 to TRBJ2-3; TRBD2 matches 12 bases. This CDR3 has 16 residues. V was clipped by 4 bases and J by 7 bases; unmatched bases: 9. The CDR3 loop reads CASSSRTSGATNTQYF. The CDR3 coding sequence is TGTGCCAGCAGTTCCAGGACTAGCGGGGCGACAAATACGCAGTATTTT.